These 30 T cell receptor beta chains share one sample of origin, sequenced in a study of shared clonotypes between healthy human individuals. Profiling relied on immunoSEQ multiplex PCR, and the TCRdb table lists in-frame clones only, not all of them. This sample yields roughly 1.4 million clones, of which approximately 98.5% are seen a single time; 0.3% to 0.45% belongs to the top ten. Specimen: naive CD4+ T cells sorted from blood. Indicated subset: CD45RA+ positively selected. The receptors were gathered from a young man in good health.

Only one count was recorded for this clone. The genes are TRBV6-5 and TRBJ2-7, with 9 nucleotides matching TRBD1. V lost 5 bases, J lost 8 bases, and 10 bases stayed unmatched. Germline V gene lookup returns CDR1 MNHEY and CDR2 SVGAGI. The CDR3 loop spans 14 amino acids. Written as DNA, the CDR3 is TGTGCCAGCAGTGTGCCGGGACAGGGCCCAAAGCAGTACTTC. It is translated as CASSVPGQGPKQYF.

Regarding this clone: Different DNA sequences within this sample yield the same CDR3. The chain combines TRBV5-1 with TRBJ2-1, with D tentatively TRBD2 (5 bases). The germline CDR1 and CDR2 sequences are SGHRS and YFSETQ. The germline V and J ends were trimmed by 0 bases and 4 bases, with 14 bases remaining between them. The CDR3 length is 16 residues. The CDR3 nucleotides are TGCGCCAGCAGCTTGGTTGCCGGGATCGGGTACAATGAGCAGTTCTTC. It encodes CASSLVAGIGYNEQFF.

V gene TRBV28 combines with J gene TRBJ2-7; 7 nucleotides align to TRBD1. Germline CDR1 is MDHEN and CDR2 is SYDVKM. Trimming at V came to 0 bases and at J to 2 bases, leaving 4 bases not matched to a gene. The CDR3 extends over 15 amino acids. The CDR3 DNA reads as TGTGCCAGCAGTTTATGGACAGGGACGGCCTACGAGCAGTACTTC. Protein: CASSLWTGTAYEQYF.

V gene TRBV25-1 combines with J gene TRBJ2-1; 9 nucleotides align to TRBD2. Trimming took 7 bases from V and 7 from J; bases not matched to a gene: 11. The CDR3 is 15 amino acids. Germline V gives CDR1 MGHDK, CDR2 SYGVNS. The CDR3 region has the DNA TGTGCCAGCACCCGGGGGCTAGCGGGGCAGAATGAGCAGTTCTTC. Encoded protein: CASTRGLAGQNEQFF.

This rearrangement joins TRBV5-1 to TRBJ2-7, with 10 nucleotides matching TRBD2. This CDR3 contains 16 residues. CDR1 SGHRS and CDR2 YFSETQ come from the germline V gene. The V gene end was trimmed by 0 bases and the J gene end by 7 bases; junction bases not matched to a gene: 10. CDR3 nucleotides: TGCGCCAGCAGCTTGGAAGCAGCTAGCGGGAGACGGGAGCAGTACTTC. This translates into CASSLEAASGRREQYF.

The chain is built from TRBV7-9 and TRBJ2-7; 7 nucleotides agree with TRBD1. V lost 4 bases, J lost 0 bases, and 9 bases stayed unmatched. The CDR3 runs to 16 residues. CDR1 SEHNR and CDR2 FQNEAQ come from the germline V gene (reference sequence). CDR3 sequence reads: CASSSLGQKFSYEQYF. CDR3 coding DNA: TGTGCCAGCAGCTCCTTGGGACAGAAATTCTCCTACGAGCAGTACTTC.

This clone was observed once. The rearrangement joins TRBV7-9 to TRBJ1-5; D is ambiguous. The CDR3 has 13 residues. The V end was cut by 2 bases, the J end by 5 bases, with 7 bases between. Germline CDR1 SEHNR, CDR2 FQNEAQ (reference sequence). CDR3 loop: CASSLLGHQPQHF. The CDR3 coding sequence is TGTGCCAGCAGCTTACTAGGTCATCAGCCCCAGCATTTT.

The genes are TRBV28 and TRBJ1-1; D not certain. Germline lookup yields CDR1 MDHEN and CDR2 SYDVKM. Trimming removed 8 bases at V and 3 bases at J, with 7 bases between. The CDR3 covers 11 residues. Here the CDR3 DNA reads TGTGCCAGCCTGCTGGACACTGAAGCTTTCTTT. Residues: CASLLDTEAFF.

CDR3 coding DNA: TGTGCCAGCTCACCATTACCTAGTAACTACGAGCAGTACTTC. It is translated as CASSPLPSNYEQYF. This sequence joins TRBV18 and TRBJ2-7, with unresolved D. CDR1 KGHSH and CDR2 LQKENI come from the germline V gene. The germline V and J ends were trimmed by 2 bases and 3 bases, with 11 bases remaining between them. The CDR3 is 14 residues long.

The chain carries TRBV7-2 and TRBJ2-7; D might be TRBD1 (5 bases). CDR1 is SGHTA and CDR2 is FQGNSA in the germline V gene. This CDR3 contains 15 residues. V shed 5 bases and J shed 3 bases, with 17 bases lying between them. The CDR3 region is CASSPSRVRGYEQYF. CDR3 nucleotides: TGTGCCAGCAGCCCATCTAGGGTTAGGGGCTACGAGCAGTACTTC. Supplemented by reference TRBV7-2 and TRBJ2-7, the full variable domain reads GAGVSQSPSNKVTEKGKDVELRCDPISGHTALYWYRQSLGQGLEFLIYFQGNSAPDKSGLPSDRFSAERTGGSVSTLTIQRTQQEDSAVYLCASSPSRVRGYEQYFGPGTRLTVT.

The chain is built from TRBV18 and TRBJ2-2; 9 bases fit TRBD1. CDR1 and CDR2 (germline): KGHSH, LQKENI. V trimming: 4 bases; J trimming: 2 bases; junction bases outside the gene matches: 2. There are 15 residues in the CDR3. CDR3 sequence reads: CASSLDRGNTGELFF. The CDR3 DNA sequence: TGTGCCAGCTCACTGGACAGGGGAAACACCGGGGAGCTGTTTTTT.

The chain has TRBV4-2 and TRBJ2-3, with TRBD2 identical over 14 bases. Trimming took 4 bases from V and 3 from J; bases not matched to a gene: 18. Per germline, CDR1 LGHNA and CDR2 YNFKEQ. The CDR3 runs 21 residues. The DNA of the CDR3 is TGTGCCAGCAGCCGCCCCCAGGGGCCACCGGGACTAGCGGGAGCGACAGATACGCAGTATTTT. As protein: CASSRPQGPPGLAGATDTQYF.

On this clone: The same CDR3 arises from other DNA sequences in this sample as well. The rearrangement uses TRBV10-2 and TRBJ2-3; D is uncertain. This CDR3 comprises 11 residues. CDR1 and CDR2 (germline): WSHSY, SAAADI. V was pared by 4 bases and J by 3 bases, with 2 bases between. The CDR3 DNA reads TGCGCCAGCAGTGTAACAGATACGCAGTATTTT. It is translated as CASSVTDTQYF.

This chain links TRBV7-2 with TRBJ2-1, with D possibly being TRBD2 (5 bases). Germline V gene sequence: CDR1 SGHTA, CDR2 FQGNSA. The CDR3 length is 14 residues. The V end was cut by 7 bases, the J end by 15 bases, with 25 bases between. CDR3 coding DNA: TGTGCCAGCACCCAAGTCTGGACGGGAAAAGTGCCGTTCTTC. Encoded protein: CASTQVWTGKVPFF. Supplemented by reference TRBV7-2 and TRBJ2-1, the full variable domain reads GAGVSQSPSNKVTEKGKDVELRCDPISGHTALYWYRQSLGQGLEFLIYFQGNSAPDKSGLPSDRFSAERTGGSVSTLTIQRTQQEDSAVYLCASTQVWTGKVPFFGPGTRLTVL.

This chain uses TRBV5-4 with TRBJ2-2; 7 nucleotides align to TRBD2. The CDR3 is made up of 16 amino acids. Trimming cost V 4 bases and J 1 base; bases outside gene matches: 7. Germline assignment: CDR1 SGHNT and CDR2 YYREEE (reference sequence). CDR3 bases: TGTGCCAGCAGCCCTCGGACTAGTCTGAACACCGGGGAGCTGTTTTTT. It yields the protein CASSPRTSLNTGELFF.

CDR3 sequence reads: CASSFPGQGAGEQFF. The CDR3 DNA reads as TGCGCCAGCAGCTTCCCGGGACAGGGGGCCGGGGAGCAGTTCTTC. V and J are TRBV5-1 and TRBJ2-1; 12 bases map to TRBD1. V shed 2 bases and J 10 bases; nucleotides not matched to a gene: 7. Germline lookup yields CDR1 SGHRS and CDR2 YFSETQ. This CDR3 has 15 amino acids.

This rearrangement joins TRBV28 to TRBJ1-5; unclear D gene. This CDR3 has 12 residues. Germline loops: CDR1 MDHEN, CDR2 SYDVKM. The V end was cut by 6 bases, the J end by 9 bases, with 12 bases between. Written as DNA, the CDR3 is TGTGCCAGCAGAAGTACCGGCTGGCCCCAGCATTTT. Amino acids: CASRSTGWPQHF.

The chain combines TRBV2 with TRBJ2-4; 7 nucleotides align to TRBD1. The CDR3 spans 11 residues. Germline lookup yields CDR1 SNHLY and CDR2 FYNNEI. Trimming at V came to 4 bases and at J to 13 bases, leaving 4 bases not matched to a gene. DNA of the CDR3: TGTGCCAGCAGTGGGTACAGGGGCCAGTACTTC. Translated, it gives CASSGYRGQYF. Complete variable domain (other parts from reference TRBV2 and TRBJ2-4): EPEVTQTPSHQVTQMGQEVILRCVPISNHLYFYWYRQILGQKVEFLVSFYNNEISEKSEIFDDQFSVERPDGSNFTLKIRSTKLEDSAMYFCASSGYRGQYFGAGTRLSVL.

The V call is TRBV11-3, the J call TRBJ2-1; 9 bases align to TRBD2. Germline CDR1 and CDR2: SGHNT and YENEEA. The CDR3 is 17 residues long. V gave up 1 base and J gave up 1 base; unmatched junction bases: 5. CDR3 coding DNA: TGTGCCAGCAGCTTAGGACTAGCGGCAGCTTCCTACAATGAGCAGTTCTTC. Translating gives CASSLGLAAASYNEQFF.

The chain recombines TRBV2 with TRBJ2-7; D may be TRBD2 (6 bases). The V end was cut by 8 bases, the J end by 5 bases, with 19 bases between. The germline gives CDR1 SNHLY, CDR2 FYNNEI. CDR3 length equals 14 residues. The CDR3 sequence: CASGREGGDHEQYF. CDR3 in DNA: TGTGCCAGCGGCCGGGAAGGAGGGGACCACGAGCAGTACTTC.

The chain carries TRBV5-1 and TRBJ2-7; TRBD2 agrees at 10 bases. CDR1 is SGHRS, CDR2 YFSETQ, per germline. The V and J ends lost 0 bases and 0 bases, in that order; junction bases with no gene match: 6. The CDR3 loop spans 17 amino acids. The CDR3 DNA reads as TGCGCCAGCAGCTTGGTCTCTAGCGGGGGTAGCTCCTACGAGCAGTACTTC. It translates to CASSLVSSGGSSYEQYF.

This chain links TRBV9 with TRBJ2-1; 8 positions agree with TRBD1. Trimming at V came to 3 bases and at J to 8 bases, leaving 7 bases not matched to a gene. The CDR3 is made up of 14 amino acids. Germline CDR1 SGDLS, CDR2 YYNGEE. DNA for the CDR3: TGTGCCAGCAGCGCGGAGACAGGGGCCCATGAGCAGTTCTTC. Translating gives CASSAETGAHEQFF.

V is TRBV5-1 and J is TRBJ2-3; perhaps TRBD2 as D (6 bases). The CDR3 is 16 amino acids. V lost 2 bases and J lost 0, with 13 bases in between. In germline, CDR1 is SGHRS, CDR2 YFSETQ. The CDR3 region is CASSFNSGGSTDTQYF. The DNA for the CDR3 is TGCGCCAGCAGCTTTAATAGCGGCGGAAGCACAGATACGCAGTATTTT.

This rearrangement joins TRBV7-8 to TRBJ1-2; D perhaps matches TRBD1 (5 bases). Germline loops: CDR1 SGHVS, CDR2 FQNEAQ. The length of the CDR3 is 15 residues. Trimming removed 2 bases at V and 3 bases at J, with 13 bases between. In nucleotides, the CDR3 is TGTGCCAGCAGCTTAAGACTCGGGACGGACTATGGCTACACCTTC. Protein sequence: CASSLRLGTDYGYTF.

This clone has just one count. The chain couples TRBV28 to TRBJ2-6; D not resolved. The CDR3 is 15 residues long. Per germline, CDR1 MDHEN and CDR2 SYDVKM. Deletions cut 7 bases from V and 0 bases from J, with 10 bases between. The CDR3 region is CASTRGGSGANVLTF. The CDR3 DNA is TGTGCCAGCACTAGAGGCGGCTCTGGGGCCAACGTCCTGACTTTC.

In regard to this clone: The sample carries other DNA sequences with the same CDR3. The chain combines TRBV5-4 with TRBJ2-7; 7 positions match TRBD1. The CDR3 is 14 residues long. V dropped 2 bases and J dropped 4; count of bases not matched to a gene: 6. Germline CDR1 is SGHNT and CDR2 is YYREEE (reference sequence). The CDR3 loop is CASSLRQGGYEQYF. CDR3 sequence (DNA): TGTGCCAGCAGCTTACGACAGGGTGGGTACGAGCAGTACTTC.

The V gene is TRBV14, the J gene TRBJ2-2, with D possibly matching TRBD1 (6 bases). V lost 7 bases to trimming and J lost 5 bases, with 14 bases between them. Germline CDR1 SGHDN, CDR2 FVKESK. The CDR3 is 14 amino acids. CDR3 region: CASTPQGSTGELFF. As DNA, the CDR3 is TGTGCCAGCACACCCCAGGGGAGTACCGGGGAGCTGTTTTTT.

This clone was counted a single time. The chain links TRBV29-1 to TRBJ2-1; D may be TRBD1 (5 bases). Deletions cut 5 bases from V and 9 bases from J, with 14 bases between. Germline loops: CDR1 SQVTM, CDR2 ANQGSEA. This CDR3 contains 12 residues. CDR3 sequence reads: CSVRQGLGEQFF. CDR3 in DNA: TGCAGCGTTCGGCAGGGTTTGGGTGAGCAGTTCTTC.

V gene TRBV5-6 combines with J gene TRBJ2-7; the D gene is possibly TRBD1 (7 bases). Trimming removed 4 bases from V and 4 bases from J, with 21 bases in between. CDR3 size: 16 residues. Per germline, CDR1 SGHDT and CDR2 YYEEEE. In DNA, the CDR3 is TGTGCCAGCAGCCAGGGGGATATGGCGGGAAAATACGAGCAGTACTTC. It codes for CASSQGDMAGKYEQYF.

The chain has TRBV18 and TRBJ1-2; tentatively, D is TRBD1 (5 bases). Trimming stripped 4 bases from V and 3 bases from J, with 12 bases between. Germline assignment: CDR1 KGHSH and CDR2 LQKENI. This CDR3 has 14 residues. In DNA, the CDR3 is TGTGCCAGCTCACTTCGGACATTTGACTATGGCTACACCTTC. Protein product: CASSLRTFDYGYTF.